These 30 T cell receptor beta chains originate from one sample sequenced in a study of spatial heterogeneity in lung cancer. Time point specified: sample taken at primary tumor resection. TCRdb analysed the 5' RACE reads with MiXCR anew, one entry per CDR3 protein. The repertoire holds just under 95,000 distinct CDR3 sequences, 10% to 15% seen once, with roughly 41% in the top ten. Specimen: PBMCs, collected at surgery. The receptors here all came from a male donor with early-stage non-small cell lung cancer.

This clonotype has ten or more counts. J is TRBJ2-2 and V is TRBV6-2 or TRBV6-3, with D possibly matching TRBD1 (5 bases). The CDR3 runs 15 residues. Germline assignment: CDR1 MNHEY and CDR2 SVGEGT. Between the trimmed V and J ends, which lost 2 bases and 1 base, there was a span of 8 bases. Written as DNA, the CDR3 is TGTGCCAGCAGTTACGAGACAGTGAACACCGGGGAGCTGTTTTTT. It is translated as CASSYETVNTGELFF.

The chain has TRBV5-5 and TRBJ1-4; 8 bases fit TRBD1. V shed 4 bases, J shed 8 bases, and the junction held 10 bases outside the gene matches. Per germline, CDR1 SGHKS and CDR2 YYEKEE (reference sequence). This CDR3 has 15 residues. CDR3 sequence: CASSLLGTGREKLFF. The CDR3 DNA reads as TGTGCCAGCAGCCTTCTAGGGACAGGCAGGGAAAAACTGTTTTTT. Drawing the rest from reference TRBV5-5 and TRBJ1-4, the complete variable domain is DAGVTQSPTHLIKTRGQQVTLRCSPISGHKSVSWYQQVLGQGPQFIFQYYEKEERGRGNFPDRFSARQFPNYSSELNVNALLLGDSALYLCASSLLGTGREKLFFGSGTQLSVL.

This clonotype was picked up a small number of times. This sequence joins TRBV19 and TRBJ2-1; D not resolved. V was pared by 7 bases and J by 7 bases, with 14 bases between. The CDR3 sequence is 13 residues long. Germline loops: CDR1 LNHDA, CDR2 SQIVND (reference sequence). The CDR3 DNA follows: TGTGCCAGTATGGACCTATTGTGGAATGAGCAGTTCTTC. This sequence encodes CASMDLLWNEQFF.

This clonotype was observed a few times. The chain uses TRBV29-1 and TRBJ2-7, with 9 bases matching TRBD1. The trim removed 6 bases at V and 2 bases at J, leaving 5 bases unmatched. The CDR3 runs to 13 residues. Germline V gene data show CDR1 as SQVTM and CDR2 as ANQGSEA. This CDR3 reads CSVTGTGTYEQYF. The CDR3 nucleotides are TGCAGCGTCACCGGGACAGGGACCTACGAGCAGTACTTC.

This clonotype appeared a few times. CDR3 coding DNA: TGTGCCATCAGTGAGTCTCCAGCGGGGCTTGGGAATGAGCAGTTCTTC. It is translated as CAISESPAGLGNEQFF. V gene TRBV10-3 combines with J gene TRBJ2-1; TRBD2 agrees at 7 bases. Trimming cost V 0 bases and J 7 bases; bases outside gene matches: 9. Per the germline V gene, CDR1 is ENHRY and CDR2 is SYGVKD. CDR3 length equals 16 residues.

The chain carries TRBV20-1 and TRBJ2-7; tentatively, D is TRBD1 or TRBD2 (5 bases each). With 3 bases removed from V and 2 bases from J, the gap between germline ends came to 14 bases. The CDR3 runs to 14 residues. Germline values: CDR1 DFQATT, CDR2 SNEGSKA (reference sequence). CDR3 sequence (DNA): TGCAGTGCTAGTAGGGACGGGAAAGCCTACGAGCAGTACTTC. This sequence encodes CSASRDGKAYEQYF.

This clonotype was counted a few times. The chain employs TRBV15 and TRBJ2-2, with D hard to call. CDR3 length equals 14 residues. Trimming took off 1 base at V and 7 bases at J, with 10 bases between the two ends. In germline, CDR1 is LNHNV, CDR2 YYDKDF (reference sequence). In nucleotides, the CDR3 is TGTGCCACCAGCAGAGTAATGGGCGGCGGGGAGCTGTTTTTT. It encodes CATSRVMGGGELFF.

The CDR3 DNA follows: TGTGCCAGCAGTGCCCGGGGCCTCAGGGGCACGCAGTATTTT. The encoded protein is CASSARGLRGTQYF. This chain joins TRBV28 and TRBJ2-3, with D possibly being TRBD1 (6 bases). The CDR3 has 14 amino acids. CDR1 and CDR2 from the germline V gene are MDHEN and SYDVKM. The V end was cut by 5 bases, the J end by 9 bases, with 18 bases between.

V usage is TRBV20-1 and J usage is TRBJ2-1, with TRBD2 matching 7 bases. This CDR3 contains 16 residues. CDR1 and CDR2 (germline): DFQATT, SNEGSKA (reference sequence). V shed 0 bases and J 2 bases; nucleotides not matched to a gene: 7. The CDR3 here is CSARDQGREAYNEQFF. CDR3 DNA sequence: TGCAGTGCTAGAGATCAAGGTCGGGAGGCCTACAATGAGCAGTTCTTC.

The CDR3 reads CASRPWTAATNEKLFF. DNA of the CDR3: TGTGCCAGCAGACCATGGACGGCTGCAACTAATGAAAAACTGTTTTTT. The genes are TRBV7-9 and TRBJ1-4, with unresolved D. Trimming shortened V by 6 bases and J by 0 bases, and 14 bases separated the two germline ends. The CDR3 is 16 residues long. CDR1 and CDR2 (germline): SEHNR, FQNEAQ (reference sequence).

The sample holds a few counts of this clonotype. This chain connects TRBV9 to TRBJ1-3; no reliable D call. V was trimmed by 0 bases and J by 0 bases, leaving 13 bases between them. This CDR3 contains 17 residues. Per germline, CDR1 SGDLS and CDR2 YYNGEE. The chain's CDR3 is CASSVESRPVSGNTIYF. The CDR3 DNA follows: TGTGCCAGCAGCGTAGAATCGCGGCCGGTCTCTGGAAACACCATATATTTT.

CDR3 sequence (DNA): TGTGCCAGCAGCGTCGGGGCCACCTACGAGCAGTACTTC. This gives the protein CASSVGATYEQYF. The J gene is TRBJ2-7, the V gene TRBV9, with D perhaps being TRBD1 or TRBD2 (5 bases each). This CDR3 is built from 13 residues. With 2 bases removed from V and 2 bases from J, the gap between germline ends came to 8 bases. Looked up from germline, CDR1 is SGDLS and CDR2 is YYNGEE.

The chain combines TRBV7-8 with TRBJ2-1, with D perhaps TRBD1 (6 bases). Germline CDR1 and CDR2: SGHVS and FQNEAQ. The CDR3 sequence is 17 residues long. Trimming shortened V by 1 base and J by 2 bases, and 15 bases separated the two germline ends. The CDR3 is CASSLVTGPIAYNEQFF. CDR3 DNA: TGTGCCAGCAGCTTAGTAACAGGGCCGATTGCCTACAATGAGCAGTTCTTC.

The sample holds many counts of this clonotype. The chain joins TRBV6-5 to TRBJ1-4; 9 bases are shared with TRBD1. The CDR3 extends over 16 amino acids. Germline CDR1 and CDR2: MNHEY and SVGAGI. J was trimmed by 7 bases and V by 3 bases; bases with no gene match: 9. DNA of the CDR3: TGTGCCAGCAGTTATACAAAAACAGGGGGCGGTGAAAAACTGTTTTTT. This codes for CASSYTKTGGGEKLFF.

This clonotype was found once. The chain couples TRBV11-3 to TRBJ1-6; D unresolved. Germline CDR1 and CDR2: SGHNT and YENEEA. V lost 3 bases to trimming and J lost 6 bases, with 6 bases between them. This CDR3 region has 13 residues. The CDR3 loop is CASSFNRNSPLHF. CDR3 nucleotides: TGTGCCAGCAGCTTTAATCGTAATTCACCCCTCCACTTT.

The chain recombines TRBV12-3 or TRBV12-4 with TRBJ1-5; D not certain. This CDR3 has 14 amino acids. Trimming took 3 bases from V and 0 from J, leaving 6 bases between them. CDR3 residues: CASSFAFSNQPQHF. Written as DNA, the CDR3 is TGTGCCAGCAGTTTCGCCTTTAGCAATCAGCCCCAGCATTTT.

This clonotype was detected only a few times. The chain recombines TRBV28 with TRBJ2-7, with D perhaps TRBD1 (5 bases). The CDR3 extends over 13 amino acids. Germline V CDR1 and CDR2: MDHEN, SYDVKM. V lost 5 bases to trimming and J lost 3 bases, with 11 bases between them. The CDR3 region is CASSTPGHYEQYF. CDR3 coding DNA: TGTGCCAGCAGTACCCCCGGACACTACGAGCAGTACTTC.

This clonotype was counted a few times. The rearrangement uses TRBV6-2 or TRBV6-3 and TRBJ2-3, with TRBD1 matching over 8 bases. The J segment lost 4 bases and the V segment lost 6 bases, leaving 9 bases of the junction unmatched. CDR3 length equals 15 residues. In germline, CDR1 is MNHEY, CDR2 SVGEGT. CDR3 DNA sequence: TGTGCCAGCAGCCCTCAGGGGGCGCGGTCAGATACGCAGTATTTT. It specifies CASSPQGARSDTQYF.

This clonotype has ten or more counts. The chain recombines TRBV20-1 with TRBJ2-5, with D maybe TRBD2 (5 bases). The germline CDR1 and CDR2 sequences are DFQATT and SNEGSKA (reference sequence). This CDR3 has 11 amino acids. Trimming shortened V by 5 bases and J by 5 bases, and 9 bases separated the two germline ends. CDR3 nucleotide sequence: TGCAGTGCTCAGCGGTTCGAGACCCAGTACTTC. Its translation is CSAQRFETQYF.

This clonotype has just a few counts. The CDR3 nucleotides are TGTGCCAGCTCGATGGGACAGGGACTCACAGATACGCAGTATTTT. Translation gives CASSMGQGLTDTQYF. The chain recombines TRBV18 with TRBJ2-3, with 9 nucleotides matching TRBD1. The CDR3 has 15 residues. Germline V gives CDR1 KGHSH, CDR2 LQKENI. After removal of 6 bases from V and 2 bases from J, the junction contained 6 bases not matched to a gene.

This clonotype came up a few times. The gene calls are TRBV20-1 and TRBJ2-7, with 11 nucleotides matching TRBD2. The CDR3 runs 14 residues. CDR1 is DFQATT and CDR2 is SNEGSKA in the germline V gene (reference sequence). The trim removed 6 bases at V and 2 bases at J, leaving 6 bases unmatched. CDR3 sequence reads: CSATLSGRAYEQYF. The CDR3 nucleotides read TGCAGTGCCACCCTTAGCGGGAGGGCCTACGAGCAGTACTTC.

The chain links TRBV29-1 to TRBJ1-2, with TRBD1 as a possible D gene (6 bases). V was clipped by 7 bases and J by 4 bases, with 16 bases between them. Germline V gene sequence: CDR1 SQVTM, CDR2 ANQGSEA. CDR3 size: 13 residues. CDR3 DNA sequence: TGCAGCGCAGTCACAGGGACCGCCTATGGCTACACCTTC. Translating gives CSAVTGTAYGYTF.

This clonotype was detected a few times. The chain links TRBV5-4 to TRBJ1-5; D ambiguous. The V end lost 3 bases, the J end lost 9 bases, and 13 bases lay between the germline ends. This CDR3 region has 13 residues. Germline values: CDR1 SGHNT, CDR2 YYREEE (reference sequence). CDR3 coding DNA: TGTGCCAGCAGCTCAGAGGGCCTGGGGCCCCAGCATTTT. Amino acid sequence: CASSSEGLGPQHF.

The chain employs TRBV7-9 and TRBJ2-4, with D possibly called TRBD1 or TRBD2 (5 bases each). Germline CDR1 and CDR2: SEHNR and FQNEAQ (reference sequence). V was shortened by 1 base and J by 6 bases, with 7 bases between the two germline ends. The CDR3 extends over 13 amino acids. CDR3 sequence: CASSLGGVNIQYF. CDR3 nucleotides: TGTGCCAGCAGCTTAGGAGGGGTAAACATTCAGTACTTC.

This clonotype was counted many times. The J gene is TRBJ2-5, the V gene TRBV12-3 or TRBV12-4; TRBD2 matches 15 bases. The CDR3 covers 17 residues. V was pared by 3 bases and J by 4 bases, with 6 bases of the junction left unmatched. The CDR3 region has the DNA TGTGCCAGCAGTTTCCGGACTAGCGGGAGGGCCCGAGAGACCCAGTACTTC. Protein product: CASSFRTSGRARETQYF.

In its sample, this clonotype was seen a few times. The chain links TRBV5-8 to TRBJ1-1; D gene ambiguous. Trimming left V 7 bases short and J 5 bases short, with 15 bases between. The CDR3 sequence is 13 residues long. The germline V gene has CDR1 SGHTS and CDR2 YDEGEE. The CDR3, as DNA: TGTGCCAGCCGACCCCGGGGTATTACTGAAGCTTTCTTT. This encodes CASRPRGITEAFF.

The chain joins TRBV19 to TRBJ2-4, with TRBD1 matching over 10 bases. CDR1 LNHDA and CDR2 SQIVND come from the germline V gene (reference sequence). Trimming cost V 3 bases and J 3 bases; bases outside gene matches: 8. The CDR3 has 17 amino acids. The CDR3 bases are TGTGCCAGTAGTATGATCGGGACAGGGGATGTCAAAAACATTCAGTACTTC. This encodes CASSMIGTGDVKNIQYF.

This clonotype was detected ten times or more. The rearrangement joins TRBV6-2 or TRBV6-3 to TRBJ2-2; a possible D gene is TRBD1 (6 bases). Germline lookup yields CDR1 MNHEY and CDR2 SVGEGT. The CDR3 consists of 14 residues. Trimming took 2 bases from V and 4 from J, leaving 8 bases between them. Written as DNA, the CDR3 is TGTGCCAGCAGTTACGGACAGTCCACCGGGGAGCTGTTTTTT. Its translation is CASSYGQSTGELFF.

The rearrangement links TRBV7-2 to TRBJ1-4; a weak D match, TRBD1 (5 bases). The CDR3 is 13 amino acids. Trimming cost V 8 bases and J 3 bases, with 10 bases left between them. Germline loops: CDR1 SGHTA, CDR2 FQGNSA. The CDR3 here is CASERGANEKLFF. The CDR3 DNA is TGTGCCAGCGAGCGGGGGGCTAATGAAAAACTGTTTTTT.

V usage is TRBV25-1 and J usage is TRBJ2-7; 7 bases match TRBD1. CDR3 length: 13 residues. Trimming took 8 bases from V and 0 from J; bases not matched to a gene: 4. Germline V gene sequence: CDR1 MGHDK, CDR2 SYGVNS. The CDR3 DNA follows: TGTGCCAGCTTTGACAGGGCCTCCTACGAGCAGTACTTC. Protein product: CASFDRASYEQYF.